The clone carrying this T cell receptor (beta chain) appeared a few times. The antigen remains unidentified. These data are taken from a study of T cells after yellow fever vaccination. 5'RACE template switching produced TCR cDNA carrying a universal primer site and UMIs. TCRdb reprocessed the 5' RACE reads with MiXCR, giving one entry per CDR3 protein. The profile shows around 300,000 distinct CDR3 sequences, roughly 13% of them singletons. The CDR3 runs 18 residues. Germline CDR1 is MRHNA and CDR2 is SNTAGT. J was trimmed by 3 bases and V by 0 bases; bases with no gene match: 13. Overall study results and limits: Contamination of FACS-sorted repertoires by abundant clonotypes from the bulk population could occur. Faster peaking, at day 5 versus 15, marked a secondary response that was weaker.

The chain links TRBV6-4 to TRBJ2-7; 8 nucleotides match TRBD1. The sample consisted of CD4+ T cells sorted from PBMCs, taken 45 days after the yellow fever booster vaccination. The TCR sequence derives from a man aged 25-45 years who received the YFV17D yellow fever vaccine. The CDR3 DNA reads as TGTGCCAGCAGTGACTCGACGATCGGTCCAGGGGGCCTCTACGAGCAGTACTTC. Protein product: CASSDSTIGPGGLYEQYF.